A few counts support the clone carrying this T cell receptor (beta chain). The antigen is undetermined. This entry belongs to a study of T cell responses to AZD1222 COVID-19 vaccine. Study-wide findings and caveats: Clonal diversity may have been underestimated, and the donors were mostly white British, with more females than males. Repertoires were collected only later (after the peak T cell response had occurred). Baseline antibody screening turned up just a handful of seropositive AZD1222 recipients.

The V end was cut by 3 bases, the J end by 7 bases, with 9 bases between. Germline values: CDR1 MDHEN, CDR2 SYDVKM. The CDR3 contains 12 residues. Clones were read by immunoSEQ multiplex PCR, and TCRdb kept only the in-frame ones, dropping some. Among some 150,000 clones, 82% were seen once, and the ten largest hold around 4.3%. This chain joins TRBV28 and TRBJ1-1; D gene ambiguous. Material: peripheral blood, obtained on day 0 of MenACWY control vaccination. This TCR derives from an adult in good health. This CDR3 is CASSFVAVEAFF. In DNA, the CDR3 is TGTGCCAGCAGTTTTGTCGCCGTTGAAGCTTTCTTT.